The 20 T cell receptor beta chains below all came from one sample that was sequenced in a study of early stage breast cancer tumors. TCRdb's copy holds only in-frame clones and misses some; the assay was immunoSEQ multiplex PCR. The table records roughly 30,000 clones, 80% of them present only once. The sequencing input was blood. These receptor sequences come from a person between 55 and 69 years old with breast cancer.

A few counts support this clone. J is TRBJ2-1 and V is TRBV4-3; the D is unclear. This CDR3 has 14 amino acids. V shed 0 bases and J shed 4 bases, with 7 bases lying between them. Germline assignment: CDR1 LGHNA and CDR2 YSLEER. The CDR3 DNA follows: TGCGCCAGCAGCCAAGATTTGCTATACAATGAGCAGTTCTTC. Encoded protein: CASSQDLLYNEQFF.

The chain joins TRBV13 to TRBJ2-4; tentatively, D is TRBD2 (6 bases). V gave up 5 bases and J gave up 2 bases, with 16 bases separating them. CDR1 PRHDT and CDR2 FYEKMQ come from the germline V gene (reference sequence). The CDR3 is made up of 16 amino acids. CDR3 residues: CASSQAFGGTKNIQYF. In DNA, the CDR3 is TGTGCCAGCAGCCAAGCGTTCGGGGGAACCAAAAACATTCAGTACTTC.

DNA of the CDR3: TGCGCCAGCAGCTTGGAGGCTAGCGGGATGTTCGGGGAGCTGTTTTTT. This translates into CASSLEASGMFGELFF. J is TRBJ2-2 and V is TRBV5-1; 9 bases agree with TRBD2. The CDR3 is 16 amino acids. Per the germline V gene, CDR1 is SGHRS and CDR2 is YFSETQ. Trimming cost V 0 bases and J 7 bases; bases outside gene matches: 7.

V usage is TRBV5-4 and J usage is TRBJ1-1; unclear D gene. V shed 0 bases and J shed 3 bases, with 12 bases lying between them. The CDR3 sequence is 15 residues long. CDR1 is SGHNT and CDR2 is YYREEE in the germline V gene (reference sequence). CDR3 protein: CASSLGEGLYTEAFF. CDR3 in DNA: TGTGCCAGCAGCTTGGGGGAAGGACTATACACTGAAGCTTTCTTT.

The gene calls are TRBV30 and TRBJ2-1; 13 nucleotides match TRBD2. Germline trimming cut 3 bases from V and 1 base from J; bases unmatched to any gene: 0. Germline lookup yields CDR1 GTSNPN and CDR2 SVGIG (reference sequence). This CDR3 contains 15 residues. The CDR3 bases are TGTGCCTGGAGACTAGCGGGAGGGTCCTACAATGAGCAGTTCTTC. The encoded protein is CAWRLAGGSYNEQFF.

The table lists this clone with a few counts. The CDR3, as DNA: TGTGCCAGCAGTTTAGGAACGCTACAGTCTGGCTACACCTTC. Encoded protein: CASSLGTLQSGYTF. This chain connects TRBV27 to TRBJ1-2; D not certain. CDR1 and CDR2 from the germline V gene are MNHEY and SMNVEV (reference sequence). This CDR3 comprises 14 residues. The V end was cut by 2 bases, the J end by 7 bases, with 14 bases between.

The chain couples TRBV6-5 to TRBJ1-2, with D perhaps TRBD1 (6 bases). The CDR3 consists of 14 residues. The germline CDR1 and CDR2 sequences are MNHEY and SVGAGI. The V and J ends lost 6 bases and 3 bases respectively, with 14 bases between them. This chain's CDR3 is CASRRGGADYGYTF. CDR3 nucleotides: TGTGCCAGCAGGAGGGGGGGCGCGGACTATGGCTACACCTTC.

V gene TRBV7-9 combines with J gene TRBJ2-1; 7 bases align to TRBD2. After removal of 1 base from V and 7 bases from J, the junction contained 4 bases not matched to a gene. Germline V lookup: CDR1 SEHNR, CDR2 FQNEAQ (reference sequence). This CDR3 spans 14 amino acids. The CDR3 coding sequence is TGTGCCAGCAGCTTAGGTTGGCGGGAGAATGAGCAGTTCTTC. The encoded protein is CASSLGWRENEQFF.

The chain recombines TRBV7-8 with TRBJ1-3, with a tentative D call TRBD1 (5 bases). This CDR3 has 15 residues. Per the germline V gene, CDR1 is SGHVS and CDR2 is FQNEAQ. The V end lost 1 base, the J end lost 4 bases, and 11 bases lay between the germline ends. CDR3 protein: CASSLGGRVGNTIYF. The CDR3 DNA sequence: TGTGCCAGCAGCTTAGGAGGCAGGGTCGGAAACACCATATATTTT.

This clone was counted once. This chain connects TRBV5-1 to TRBJ2-2; 12 bases align to TRBD2. Germline V gene lookup returns CDR1 SGHRS and CDR2 YFSETQ. V gave up 4 bases and J gave up 1 base; unmatched junction bases: 5. This CDR3 region has 17 residues. CDR3 protein: CASSTGLAGENTGELFF. As DNA, the CDR3 is TGCGCCAGCAGCACGGGACTAGCGGGTGAGAACACCGGGGAGCTGTTTTTT.

V usage is TRBV15 and J usage is TRBJ2-1; 14 nucleotides line up with TRBD2. The germline CDR1 and CDR2 sequences are LNHNV and YYDKDF (reference sequence). After removal of 3 bases from V and 7 bases from J, the junction contained 8 bases not matched to a gene. CDR3 length: 17 amino acids. CDR3 coding DNA: TGTGCCACCAGCAGGCGATCGGGACTAGCGGGAGCAAATGAGCAGTTCTTC. Encoded protein: CATSRRSGLAGANEQFF.

The J gene is TRBJ2-3, the V gene TRBV6-4, with a possible D match to TRBD1 (5 bases). The CDR3 is made up of 15 amino acids. Trimming took off 6 bases at V and 2 bases at J, with 15 bases between the two ends. In germline, CDR1 is MRHNA, CDR2 SNTAGT. CDR3 in DNA: TGTGCCAGCAGCCTACAGGACGGGCCCACAGATACGCAGTATTTT. Translating it yields CASSLQDGPTDTQYF.

A single count supports this clone. The CDR3 sequence is CASSVGGSSYEQYF. CDR3 nucleotide sequence: TGTGCCAGCAGTGTTGGGGGGAGCTCCTACGAGCAGTACTTC. This rearrangement joins TRBV28 to TRBJ2-7; D might be TRBD2 (6 bases). Germline loops: CDR1 MDHEN, CDR2 SYDVKM. V lost 5 bases and J 0 bases, leaving 11 bases between the germline ends. The CDR3 is made up of 14 amino acids.

V gene TRBV30 combines with J gene TRBJ1-2; 9 positions agree with TRBD1. Germline V CDR1 and CDR2: GTSNPN, SVGIG (reference sequence). This CDR3 region has 14 residues. V lost 8 bases, J lost 4 bases, and 11 bases stayed unmatched. This CDR3 reads CATSTRTGAYGYTF. The CDR3 DNA reads TGTGCCACTTCTACCCGGACAGGGGCCTATGGCTACACCTTC.

This rearrangement joins TRBV7-2 to TRBJ2-7; 7 bases line up with TRBD2. The length of the CDR3 is 16 residues. CDR1 and CDR2 from the germline V gene are SGHTA and FQGNSA. Losses at the gene ends were 2 bases for V and 3 bases for J; bases not matched to a gene: 10. The CDR3 here is CASSLMGLAEIYEQYF. The CDR3 bases are TGTGCCAGCAGCTTAATGGGCCTAGCGGAAATCTACGAGCAGTACTTC.

There are a few counts of this clone. The gene calls are TRBV19 and TRBJ2-7; perhaps TRBD1 as D (6 bases). The ends were cut back, 6 bases at V and 2 bases at J, with 17 bases in the middle. CDR3 length: 15 residues. Germline V CDR1 and CDR2: LNHDA, SQIVND (reference sequence). This CDR3 is CASSTGTETPYEQYF. CDR3 DNA sequence: TGTGCCAGTAGCACAGGGACCGAAACTCCCTACGAGCAGTACTTC.

This rearrangement joins TRBV19 to TRBJ2-1; a weak D match, TRBD1 (7 bases). CDR1 is LNHDA and CDR2 is SQIVND in the germline V gene (reference sequence). This CDR3 has 15 residues. The V end was cut by 5 bases, the J end by 6 bases, with 17 bases between. The chain's CDR3 is CASSSVRQGGNEQFF. Written as DNA, the CDR3 is TGTGCCAGTAGTTCGGTTCGACAGGGAGGCAATGAGCAGTTCTTC.

The chain recombines TRBV19 with TRBJ1-5; maybe TRBD1 (6 bases). The CDR3 spans 12 residues. CDR1 and CDR2 (germline): LNHDA, SQIVND (reference sequence). CDR3 sequence (DNA): TGTGCAGCGTCGCGGGGGCGGCAGCCCCAGCATTTT. Its translation is CAASRGRQPQHF. Supplemented by reference TRBV19 and TRBJ1-5, the full variable domain reads DGGITQSPKYLFRKEGQNVTLSCEQNLNHDAMYWYRQDPGQGLRLIYYSQIVNDFQKGDIAEGYSVSREKKESFPLTVTSAQKNPTAFYLCAASRGRQPQHFGDGTRLSIL.

The chain employs TRBV7-2 and TRBJ2-5; 9 nucleotides match TRBD2. Germline V CDR1 and CDR2: SGHTA, FQGNSA. V trimming: 5 bases; J trimming: 3 bases; junction bases outside the gene matches: 7. This CDR3 is 15 amino acids long. The CDR3 loop is CASSVSSGTEETQYF. The CDR3 region has the DNA TGTGCCAGCAGCGTATCTAGCGGGACAGAAGAGACCCAGTACTTC.

By share, this clone ranks as medium-sized. The chain has TRBV27 and TRBJ2-1; D may be TRBD1 (5 bases). Germline V gene data show CDR1 as MNHEY and CDR2 as SMNVEV (reference sequence). CDR3 length: 12 amino acids. Trimming stripped 1 base from V and 8 bases from J, with 6 bases between. This chain's CDR3 is CASSLWGDEQFF. CDR3 DNA sequence: TGTGCCAGCAGTTTATGGGGCGATGAGCAGTTCTTC.